The 13 T cell receptor beta chains below were found in one sample sequenced in a study of blood T cell repertoires in COVID-19. Sequencing was performed with immunoSEQ multiplex PCR; in TCRdb, only in-frame clones are kept and a portion is missing. Among about 300,000 clones listed, approximately 84% were seen once. Sequencing used PBMCs or T cells enriched from blood (not recorded which). These receptors were taken from a man aged 30 to 45 who had recovered from COVID-19.

The gene calls are TRBV5-6 and TRBJ1-4, with D possibly matching TRBD1 (6 bases). V gave up 1 base and J gave up 0 bases, with 13 bases separating them. The V gene's germline CDR1 is SGHDT and CDR2 YYEEEE. This CDR3 comprises 17 residues. The CDR3 sequence is CASSLFARGTTNEKLFF. CDR3 coding DNA: TGTGCCAGCAGCTTGTTTGCCAGGGGAACAACTAATGAAAAACTGTTTTTT. Combining the CDR3 with reference TRBV5-6 and TRBJ1-4 gives the whole variable domain DAGVTQSPTHLIKTRGQQVTLRCSPKSGHDTVSWYQQALGQGPQFIFQYYEEEERQRGNFPDRFSGHQFPNYSSELNVNALLLGDSALYLCASSLFARGTTNEKLFFGSGTQLSVL.

This sequence joins TRBV9 and TRBJ1-5, with 7 bases fitting TRBD1. The J segment lost 2 bases and the V segment lost 4 bases, leaving 6 bases of the junction unmatched. The CDR3 is made up of 15 amino acids. Germline lookup yields CDR1 SGDLS and CDR2 YYNGEE. This CDR3 is CASSKEQGRNQPQHF. The CDR3 nucleotides are TGTGCCAGCAGCAAAGAACAGGGGCGCAATCAGCCCCAGCATTTT.

The chain links TRBV5-5 to TRBJ2-7; 7 nucleotides align to TRBD1. This CDR3 is built from 14 residues. Germline V gene data show CDR1 as SGHKS and CDR2 as YYEKEE (reference sequence). The ends lost 4 bases at V and 4 bases at J; junction bases unmatched: 8. CDR3 amino acids: CASSTTGFPYEQYF. The CDR3 nucleotides are TGTGCCAGCAGCACGACAGGGTTCCCTTACGAGCAGTACTTC.

The J gene is TRBJ1-4, the V gene TRBV28, with 8 bases aligning to TRBD1. CDR3 length equals 16 residues. The germline V gene encodes CDR1 MDHEN and CDR2 SYDVKM. V trimming: 8 bases; J trimming: 5 bases; junction bases outside the gene matches: 13. CDR3 in DNA: TGTGCCAGCTCCAGCCATCCCGGGACAGGAAATGAAAAACTGTTTTTT. This codes for CASSSHPGTGNEKLFF.

The CDR3 sequence is CASSSGQPREKLFF. DNA of the CDR3: TGTGCCAGCAGCTCGGGACAGCCTAGGGAAAAACTGTTTTTT. The chain employs TRBV5-5 and TRBJ1-4; 7 positions match TRBD1. CDR3 size: 14 residues. Losses at the gene ends were 3 bases for V and 8 bases for J; bases not matched to a gene: 7. Germline lookup yields CDR1 SGHKS and CDR2 YYEKEE (reference sequence).

The chain couples TRBV19 to TRBJ2-3; 11 bases match TRBD2. There are 16 residues in the CDR3. Losses at the gene ends were 5 bases for V and 2 bases for J; bases not matched to a gene: 6. Germline values: CDR1 LNHDA, CDR2 SQIVND (reference sequence). The CDR3 DNA is TGTGCCAGTAGTGGTCGACTAGCGGGGCCCACAGATACGCAGTATTTT. This sequence encodes CASSGRLAGPTDTQYF.

This sequence joins TRBV12-5 and TRBJ2-3, with TRBD1 identical over 9 bases. CDR1 is LGHNT, CDR2 FRNRAP, per germline. V was pared by 6 bases and J by 3 bases, with 10 bases of the junction left unmatched. The CDR3 contains 16 residues. CDR3 protein: CASGLGQGIKTDTQYF. Here the CDR3 DNA reads TGTGCTAGTGGCCTGGGACAGGGTATTAAGACAGATACGCAGTATTTT.

The rearrangement uses TRBV5-8 and TRBJ2-7, with 12 bases identical to TRBD1. After removal of 3 bases from V and 5 bases from J, the junction contained 6 bases not matched to a gene. Per germline, CDR1 SGHTS and CDR2 YDEGEE. The CDR3 is 15 amino acids. This chain's CDR3 is CASSSFGTGGHEQYF. CDR3 bases: TGTGCCAGCAGCTCCTTCGGGACAGGGGGCCACGAGCAGTACTTC. Based on the CDR3 plus reference TRBV5-8 and TRBJ2-7, the full variable domain is EAGVTQSPTHLIKTRGQQATLRCSPISGHTSVYWYQQALGLGLQFLLWYDEGEERNRGNFPPRFSGRQFPNYSSELNVNALELEDSALYLCASSSFGTGGHEQYFGPGTRLTVT.

V and J are TRBV7-9 and TRBJ1-1; 10 bases line up with TRBD1. After removal of 6 bases from V and 4 bases from J, the junction contained 8 bases not matched to a gene. CDR1 is SEHNR and CDR2 is FQNEAQ in the germline V gene (reference sequence). This CDR3 is 15 amino acids long. The CDR3 DNA reads TGTGCCAGCAGTTTAATGGGACAGGGGAGCACTGAAGCTTTCTTT. Amino acids: CASSLMGQGSTEAFF.

This chain links TRBV10-3 with TRBJ2-7; D might be TRBD1 (5 bases). This CDR3 spans 14 amino acids. The germline V gene has CDR1 ENHRY and CDR2 SYGVKD. Deletions cut 0 bases from V and 3 bases from J, with 9 bases between. CDR3 in DNA: TGTGCCATCAGTGAGTCGAAACAGGTCTACGAGCAGTACTTC. Protein: CAISESKQVYEQYF.

The chain carries TRBV7-8 and TRBJ1-2; D unclear. V lost 2 bases and J lost 2, with 6 bases in between. Germline V gene data show CDR1 as SGHVS and CDR2 as FQNEAQ. CDR3 length equals 13 residues. Here the CDR3 reads CASSLRRNYGYTF. For the CDR3, the DNA is TGTGCCAGCAGCTTACGCAGAAACTATGGCTACACCTTC.

This clone was seen once. The chain couples TRBV27 to TRBJ2-3; tentative D call: TRBD1 (5 bases). The CDR3 spans 15 residues. Between the trimmed V and J ends, which lost 6 bases and 4 bases, there was a span of 17 bases. CDR1 MNHEY and CDR2 SMNVEV come from the germline V gene (reference sequence). CDR3 in DNA: TGTGCCAGCAGCCTCGACAGTCTAGGTGCAGATACGCAGTATTTT. It translates to CASSLDSLGADTQYF.

The CDR3 spells CSVEVWGLSYNEQFF. Here the CDR3 DNA reads TGCAGCGTTGAAGTCTGGGGGCTCTCCTACAATGAGCAGTTCTTC. The rearrangement uses TRBV29-1 and TRBJ2-1; a weak D match, TRBD1 (6 bases). Germline CDR1 reads SQVTM; CDR2 reads ANQGSEA. Trimming took off 1 base at V and 0 bases at J, with 10 bases between the two ends. The CDR3 length is 15 residues.